This paragraph reports one T cell receptor beta chain. Both 60 Vbeta primers and 13 Jbeta primers went into the PCR. Libraries were prepared by immunoSEQ multiplex PCR; TCRdb keeps only in-frame clonotypes and omits some of them. The sample lists 93,000 or so clones; around four fifths were seen once. This specimen comes from a study of cytomegalovirus exposure and HLA in healthy donors. The CDR3 extends over 14 amino acids. Per the germline V gene, CDR1 is SGHNT and CDR2 is YENEEA. With 5 bases removed from V and 3 bases from J, the gap between germline ends came to 10 bases. J is TRBJ2-2 and V is TRBV11-3; possible D gene TRBD2, 6 bases. This receptor was obtained from a woman younger than 30 in good health and CMV-seropositive. The specimen sequenced was PBMCs. The CDR3: CASSAGGDTGELFF. The CDR3 bases are TGTGCCAGCAGCGCAGGAGGGGACACCGGGGAGCTGTTTTTT.